These T cell receptor beta chains were read from a single sample in a study of blood T cell repertoires in COVID-19. Clones were read by immunoSEQ multiplex PCR, and TCRdb kept only the in-frame ones, dropping some. The table has more than 200,000 clones, 80% seen once; the top ten hold about 7.2%. The sequencing sample was made of PBMCs or T cells enriched from blood (not recorded which). Receptors were obtained from a woman between 40 and 55 years old with acute COVID-19. Both conserved end residues are part of each CDR3. Each record gives: J gene, V gene, D gene, clone size, CDR3 DNA, CDR3 protein. A D gene is named only where the DNA matches it firmly. Clone sizes are given selectively: once, few, many, or a class where the clone is expanded.

>TRBJ1-2|TRBV6-5|TRBD1|NA
TGTGCCAGCAGATTGGGACAGGGGGATGGCTACACCTTC
CASRLGQGDGYTF
>TRBJ2-3|TRBV7-8|NA|once
TGTGCCAGCAGCTTAAAGAGACGGACACGAAGCACAGATACGCAGTATTTT
CASSLKRRTRSTDTQYF
>TRBJ1-2|TRBV12-3/TRBV12-4|NA|NA
TGTGCCAGCAGTTTAGTCAGCTATGGCTACACCTTC
CASSLVSYGYTF
>TRBJ2-7|TRBV6-1|NA|NA
TGTGCCAGCAGTGAGACCCAGGCCCACTACGAGCAGTACTTC
CASSETQAHYEQYF
>TRBJ1-6|TRBV5-5|NA|NA
TGTGCCAGCAGCTTGGCGCCGGGCGAGGGTTCACCCCTCCACTTT
CASSLAPGEGSPLHF
>TRBJ1-6|TRBV5-5|TRBD1|NA
TGTGCCAGCAGCGTTACCCGGGACAGCATGGGTTCACCCCTCCACTTT
CASSVTRDSMGSPLHF
>TRBJ2-1|TRBV11-2|TRBD2|once
TGTGCCAGCAGCTTAGCGCTAGCGGGGCGTAATGAGCAGTTCTTC
CASSLALAGRNEQFF
>TRBJ2-7|TRBV28|TRBD1|NA
TGTGCCAGCAGGCCACAGGGGGCGATCTACGAGCAGTACTTC
CASRPQGAIYEQYF
>TRBJ2-3|TRBV9|NA|NA
TGTGCCAGCAGCCCTCGCCTGGCCGTGGCTACAGATACGCAGTATTTT
CASSPRLAVATDTQYF
>TRBJ1-4|TRBV13|TRBD1|NA
TGTGCCAGCAGCCTATACTCGGGACAGGGGGGAGAAAAACTGTTTTTT
CASSLYSGQGGEKLFF
>TRBJ2-2|TRBV10-3|NA|NA
TGTGCCATCAGCCCCGGGACTGTAAACACCGGGGAGCTGTTTTTT
CAISPGTVNTGELFF
>TRBJ2-1|TRBV4-2|TRBD1|NA
TGTGCCAGCAGCCAAAATCCGGGACAGGGGGGGGTAGAGCAGTTCTTC
CASSQNPGQGGVEQFF
>TRBJ1-5|TRBV6-5|NA|NA
TGTGCCAGCAGCGCGACGGACAGTAATCAGCCCCAGCATTTT
CASSATDSNQPQHF
>TRBJ2-5|TRBV28|TRBD2|few
TGTGCCAGCAGTTTAGGGCTAGCGGAACAAGAGACCCAGTACTTC
CASSLGLAEQETQYF
>TRBJ1-4|TRBV9|NA|NA
TGTGCCAGCAGCCCGCGGCGGGGAGGAACTAATGAAAAACTGTTTTTT
CASSPRRGGTNEKLFF
>TRBJ2-2|TRBV30|NA|NA
TGTGCCTGGAGGGACGGACAGCGTCACACCGGGGAGCTGTTTTTT
CAWRDGQRHTGELFF
>TRBJ2-1|TRBV7-2|TRBD2|few
TGTGCCAGCAGCTTAGTTTGGGGCGGAGGACTAGCGGCCAACAATGAGCAGTTCTTC
CASSLVWGGGLAANNEQFF
>TRBJ1-6|TRBV28|TRBD1|NA
TGTGCCAGCAGTTCCCGACAGGGTGGTAATTCACCCCTCCACTTT
CASSSRQGGNSPLHF
>TRBJ1-4|TRBV2|NA|NA
TGTGCCAGCAGTGTCGGGGAAAAACTGTTTTTT
CASSVGEKLFF
>TRBJ2-3|TRBV30|TRBD2|NA
TGTGCCTGGGAGTCGGGGACTAGCGGGAGGGCAGATACGCAGTATTTT
CAWESGTSGRADTQYF
>TRBJ2-2|TRBV7-3|NA|NA
TGTGCCAGCAGCAAATTCGCGAACACCGGGGAGCTGTTTTTT
CASSKFANTGELFF
>TRBJ2-4|TRBV7-8|NA|NA
TGTGCCAGCAGCTTAGGGTTCGGGGGATTCAAAAACATTCAGTACTTC
CASSLGFGGFKNIQYF
>TRBJ2-5|TRBV19|TRBD2|NA
TGTGCCAGCCGTGGGAGGGGACGGGGAGAGACCCAGTACTTC
CASRGRGRGETQYF
>TRBJ1-1|TRBV24-1|NA|NA
TGTGCCACCAGTGACCCGGCGGGCACTGAAGCTTTCTTT
CATSDPAGTEAFF
>TRBJ2-1|TRBV29-1|NA|NA
TGCAGCGTTCCGGGGAGGGGGAGGCCTATCTACAATGAGCAGTTCTTC
CSVPGRGRPIYNEQFF
>TRBJ1-5|TRBV5-1|NA|NA
TGCGCCAGCAGCTTGGGGTCCGCAGGAAACAATCAGCCCCAGCATTTT
CASSLGSAGNNQPQHF
>TRBJ2-5|TRBV27|NA|NA
TGTGCCAGCAGTTTATCAAGGGGGCAAGAGACCCAGTACTTC
CASSLSRGQETQYF
>TRBJ2-5|TRBV4-2|TRBD2|NA
TGTGCCAGCAGCGGGGGGACTAGCGTCCAAGAGACCCAGTACTTC
CASSGGTSVQETQYF
>TRBJ1-3|TRBV5-1|TRBD1|NA
TGCGCCAGCAGCTCACAGGGGTATGGAAACACCATATATTTT
CASSSQGYGNTIYF
>TRBJ2-3|TRBV13|TRBD1|once
TGTGCCAGCAGCTTATTCCGCGACAGGGGGCAAGATACGCAGTATTTT
CASSLFRDRGQDTQYF
>TRBJ2-3|TRBV5-8|TRBD1|NA
TGTGCCAGCAGCAGAGGGACAGGACAGGGTCGCACAGATACGCAGTATTTT
CASSRGTGQGRTDTQYF
>TRBJ1-5|TRBV7-2|TRBD1|NA
TGTGCCAGCAGCTTAGGGGACAGTAGCAATCAGCCCCAGCATTTT
CASSLGDSSNQPQHF
>TRBJ2-7|TRBV19|TRBD1|NA
TGTGCCAGTACCCAGGGACAGGCACCGGGTGGGGAGCAGTACTTC
CASTQGQAPGGEQYF
>TRBJ1-2|TRBV28|NA|NA
TGTGCCAGCAGTTCCATCCACAGCCTCTATGGCTACACCTTC
CASSSIHSLYGYTF
>TRBJ1-1|TRBV5-4|NA|many
TGTGCCAGCAGCTTGAAGGTGGCAGAGGAGGCTTTCTTT
CASSLKVAEEAFF
>TRBJ2-4|TRBV9|TRBD2|NA
TGTGCCAGCAGCGTAGAAGGGACTAGCGGGAACATTCAGTACTTC
CASSVEGTSGNIQYF
>TRBJ1-1|TRBV6-5|TRBD1|few
TGTGCCAGCAGGGGTGGACAGGGGGTGAACACTGAAGCTTTCTTT
CASRGGQGVNTEAFF
>TRBJ1-3|TRBV14|NA|NA
TGTGCCAGCAGCCGGCACAGAAACACCATATATTTT
CASSRHRNTIYF
>TRBJ2-1|TRBV27|TRBD1|NA
TGTGCCAGCATCAAACAGGGGGTGAACAATGAGCAGTTCTTC
CASIKQGVNNEQFF
>TRBJ1-2|TRBV29-1|TRBD1|NA
TGCAGCGCAATGACAGGGCGCCGCTACACCTTC
CSAMTGRRYTF
>TRBJ1-5|TRBV28|TRBD1|NA
TGTGCCAGCAGGTGGACAGGGGACAATCAGCCCCAGCATTTT
CASRWTGDNQPQHF
>TRBJ1-1|TRBV28|NA|NA
TGTGCCAGCAGTTCCTGGGGGCAGAACACTGAAGCTTTCTTT
CASSSWGQNTEAFF
>TRBJ2-3|TRBV27|NA|NA
TGTGCCAGCAGTTACTACCCTCGACTAGAGGGCGATACGCAGTATTTT
CASSYYPRLEGDTQYF
>TRBJ2-3|TRBV11-3|NA|NA
TGTGCCAGCAGCTTGGGCAGGTCTAGCACAGATACGCAGTATTTT
CASSLGRSSTDTQYF
>TRBJ1-1|TRBV28|TRBD1|NA
TGTGCCAGCAGTCCCCACAGGGGGGCGGAAGCTTTCTTT
CASSPHRGAEAFF
>TRBJ2-7|TRBV18|NA|NA
TGTGCCAGCTCACCTTACGGTGGGTCAGGGGACGAGCAGTACTTC
CASSPYGGSGDEQYF
>TRBJ1-5|TRBV5-4|NA|NA
TGTGCCAGCAGCGTCGACAGGCACAATCAGCCCCAGCATTTT
CASSVDRHNQPQHF
>TRBJ1-1|TRBV29-1|NA|few
TGCAGCGTTGAAGGAACAGGGCATACTGAAGCTTTCTTT
CSVEGTGHTEAFF
>TRBJ1-4|TRBV3-1/TRBV3-2|TRBD1|NA
TGTGCCAGCAGCCGCAGGGGGTTAACTAATGAAAAACTGTTTTTT
CASSRRGLTNEKLFF
>TRBJ2-1|TRBV7-6|NA|once
TGTGCCAGCAGCCCTATCAATGAGCAGTTCTTC
CASSPINEQFF
>TRBJ2-7|TRBV27|TRBD2|NA
TGTGCCAGCAGTGGTGGGACTAGCCGCTTCTACGAGCAGTACTTC
CASSGGTSRFYEQYF
>TRBJ2-3|TRBV28|TRBD2|NA
TGTGCCAGAGGGACTACCACTAGCACAGATACGCAGTATTTT
CARGTTTSTDTQYF
>TRBJ1-5|TRBV19|NA|NA
TGTGCCAGTAGTATGGAACTGGGGAGAAATAGCAATCAGCCCCAGCATTTT
CASSMELGRNSNQPQHF
>TRBJ1-1|TRBV7-8|NA|NA
TGTGCCAGCAGCCCCCCGGGGAGGGACACTGAAGCTTTCTTT
CASSPPGRDTEAFF
>TRBJ1-2|TRBV5-1|NA|NA
TGCGCCAGCAGCTCCAATCAGGCAGTGAGGGAGTCGAGTGGCTACACCTTC
CASSSNQAVRESSGYTF
>TRBJ1-1|TRBV5-1|NA|few
TGCGCCAGCAGGGTTCAGCGCGGAGATCGATCTGAAGCTTTCTTT
CASRVQRGDRSEAFF